Listed here are 10 T cell receptor beta chains from one sample, sequenced in a study of blood T cell repertoires in COVID-19. Sequenced by immunoSEQ multiplex PCR; TCRdb stores in-frame clones only, minus some. This sample carries around 210,000 clones, 88% of them seen once, and the ten largest clones take around 1.5%. Sequenced material: peripheral blood. All receptors come from a man younger than 35 with active or convalescent COVID-19.

The table lists this clone with a few counts. This sequence joins TRBV3-1 (or the pseudogene TRBV3-2) and TRBJ1-2; D is possibly TRBD1 (5 bases). This CDR3 comprises 14 residues. V was shortened by 4 bases and J by 3 bases, with 12 bases between the two germline ends. CDR1 and CDR2 (germline): LGHDT, YNNKEL (reference sequence). The CDR3 loop reads CASSPVGHYYGYTF. The CDR3, as DNA: TGTGCCAGCAGCCCCGTGGGGCATTACTATGGCTACACCTTC.

This clone occurred once. V and J are TRBV18 and TRBJ2-1; D unresolved. Looked up from germline, CDR1 is KGHSH and CDR2 is LQKENI. Trimming removed 0 bases at V and 8 bases at J, with 17 bases between. The CDR3 runs to 16 residues. The CDR3 DNA sequence: TGTGCCAGCTCACCACCGTTCGGTTTTTACGAGGATGAGCAGTTCTTC. Its protein product is CASSPPFGFYEDEQFF.

This clone was picked up many times. This chain uses TRBV6-1 with TRBJ2-1, with TRBD2 identical over 9 bases. This CDR3 has 15 amino acids. The J segment lost 3 bases and the V segment lost 0 bases, leaving 0 bases of the junction unmatched. Germline V CDR1 and CDR2: MNHNS, SASEGT. CDR3 coding DNA: TGTGCCAGCAGTGAAGCAGCGGGAGGCTACAATGAGCAGTTCTTC. It is translated as CASSEAAGGYNEQFF.

This chain links TRBV3-1 (or the pseudogene TRBV3-2) with TRBJ2-3; a possible D gene is TRBD1 (8 bases). The V gene lost 4 bases and the J gene lost 3 bases, with 17 bases spanning the gap. Germline-derived CDR1 and CDR2 are LGHDT and YNNKEL (reference sequence). The CDR3 is 16 residues long. CDR3 loop: CASSLRGREQTDTQYF. The CDR3 coding sequence is TGTGCCAGCAGCCTCAGGGGGCGGGAGCAAACAGATACGCAGTATTTT.

The CDR3 nucleotides read TGTGCCAGCAGAGACAGGGATGGCTACACCTTC. Encoded protein: CASRDRDGYTF. The chain couples TRBV9 to TRBJ1-2; TRBD1 matches 7 bases. The CDR3 covers 11 residues. The germline V gene encodes CDR1 SGDLS and CDR2 YYNGEE. J gave up 6 bases and V 5 bases, and 1 base lay outside the gene matches.

As for this clone: Within the sample, other DNA sequences also encode this same CDR3. The V and J genes are TRBV10-3 and TRBJ1-5, with D hard to call. The V end was cut by 0 bases, the J end by 6 bases, with 6 bases between. This CDR3 comprises 13 residues. From germline, CDR1 is ENHRY and CDR2 SYGVKD. The CDR3 reads CAISESTGQPQHF. The CDR3 region has the DNA TGTGCCATCAGTGAGTCGACGGGTCAGCCCCAGCATTTT.

The chain joins TRBV5-5 to TRBJ2-5; 9 nucleotides match TRBD1. The CDR3 totals 15 residues. J lost 2 bases, V lost 3 bases, and 5 bases had no gene match. Per the germline V gene, CDR1 is SGHKS and CDR2 is YYEKEE (reference sequence). The CDR3 coding sequence is TGTGCCAGCAGCTGGGGACAGGGACCGCAAGAGACCCAGTACTTC. It codes for CASSWGQGPQETQYF.

The chain uses TRBV7-2 and TRBJ2-5; the match to TRBD2 covers 11 bases. J lost 2 bases, V lost 5 bases, and 10 bases had no gene match. The length of the CDR3 is 17 residues. The germline V gene has CDR1 SGHTA and CDR2 FQGNSA. The CDR3 DNA sequence: TGTGCCAGCAGCCCCCCACTAGCGGGAGTGGGGCAAGAGACCCAGTACTTC. This gives the protein CASSPPLAGVGQETQYF.

This chain connects TRBV14 to TRBJ2-5; TRBD2 matches 13 bases. Germline assignment: CDR1 SGHDN and CDR2 FVKESK. V shed 2 bases, J shed 3 bases, and the junction held 21 bases outside the gene matches. There are 22 residues in the CDR3. CDR3 DNA sequence: TGTGCCAGCAGCCAATTTAATACCCCCTTGCACAGGACTAGCGGGAGAGAAGAGACCCAGTACTTC. Amino acid sequence: CASSQFNTPLHRTSGREETQYF.

This clone was observed once. The chain employs TRBV19 and TRBJ2-5; 9 bases map to TRBD1. The V gene end was trimmed by 3 bases and the J gene end by 0 bases; junction bases not matched to a gene: 11. This CDR3 comprises 18 residues. The germline gives CDR1 LNHDA, CDR2 SQIVND (reference sequence). The CDR3 nucleotides are TGTGCCAGTAGTATGGCTCTGGGGGGGACAGGGTACCAAGAGACCCAGTACTTC. Amino acid sequence: CASSMALGGTGYQETQYF.